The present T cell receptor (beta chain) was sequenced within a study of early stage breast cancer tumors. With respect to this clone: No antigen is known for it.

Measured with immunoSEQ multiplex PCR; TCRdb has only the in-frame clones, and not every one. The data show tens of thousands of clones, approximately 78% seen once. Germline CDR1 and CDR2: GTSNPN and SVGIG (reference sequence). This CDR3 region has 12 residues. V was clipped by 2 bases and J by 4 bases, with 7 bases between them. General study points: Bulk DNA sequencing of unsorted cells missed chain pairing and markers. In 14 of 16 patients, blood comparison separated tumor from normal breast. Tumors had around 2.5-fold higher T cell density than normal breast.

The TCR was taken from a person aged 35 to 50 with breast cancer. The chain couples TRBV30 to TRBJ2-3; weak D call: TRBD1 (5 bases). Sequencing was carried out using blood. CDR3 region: CAWSQGSDTQYF. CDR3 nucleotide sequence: TGTGCCTGGAGTCAGGGTTCAGATACGCAGTATTTT.